The clone carrying this T cell receptor beta chain showed up just a few times. The antigen is unknown. RNA was extracted and reverse transcribed into cDNA as the sequencing template. Using immunoSEQ multiplex PCR, the repertoire was profiled, and TCRdb retains in-frame clones only, with some absent. In the table there are about 290,000 clones, 58% of which are singletons. The CDR3 has 13 amino acids. Germline assignment: CDR1 SQVTM and CDR2 ANQGSEA. V was cut by 7 bases and J by 4 bases, with 14 bases left in between. The treatment: oral pan-JAK inhibitor, 5-10 mg twice daily. This record belongs to a study of CD8+ T cells in alopecia areata. Overall study: Patients in the treated group were given tofacitinib by mouth, 5 to 10 mg twice a day. General study points: Relative to normal scalp, lesional scalp, especially alopecia totalis/universalis, showed higher clonality. Scalp specimens additionally yield sequences from normal skin's resident alphabeta T cells. Tofacitinib significantly reduced both scalp clonality and expanded CD8+ clones among the top 100.

The chain recombines TRBV29-1 with TRBJ2-1; perhaps TRBD1 as D (6 bases). This receptor was taken from a human donor with alopecia areata. The starting material was CD4+ T cells sorted from blood, obtained at week 24, from a patient treated with tofacitinib. The DNA for the CDR3 is TGCAGCGGAGCACAGGGCCAGTACAATGAGCAGTTCTTC. Protein: CSGAQGQYNEQFF.